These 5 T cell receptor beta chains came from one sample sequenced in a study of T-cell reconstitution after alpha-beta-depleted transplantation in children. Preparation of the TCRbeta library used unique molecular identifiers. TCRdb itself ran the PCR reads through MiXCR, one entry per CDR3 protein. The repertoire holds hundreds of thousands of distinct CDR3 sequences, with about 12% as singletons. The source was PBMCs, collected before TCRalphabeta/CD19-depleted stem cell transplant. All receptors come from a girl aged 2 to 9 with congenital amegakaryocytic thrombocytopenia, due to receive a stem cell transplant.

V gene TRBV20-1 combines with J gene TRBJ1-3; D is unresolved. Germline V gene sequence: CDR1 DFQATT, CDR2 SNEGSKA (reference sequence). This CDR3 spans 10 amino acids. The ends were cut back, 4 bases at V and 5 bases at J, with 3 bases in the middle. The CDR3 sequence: CSAKRNTIYF. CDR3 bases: TGCAGTGCTAAACGAAACACCATATATTTT.

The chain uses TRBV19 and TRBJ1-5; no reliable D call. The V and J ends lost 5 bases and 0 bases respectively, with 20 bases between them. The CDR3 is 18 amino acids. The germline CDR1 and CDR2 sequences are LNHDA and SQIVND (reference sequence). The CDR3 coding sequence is TGTGCCAGTAGTGGACCCGGGCGGTTACGTTATAGCAATCAGCCCCAGCATTTT. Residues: CASSGPGRLRYSNQPQHF.

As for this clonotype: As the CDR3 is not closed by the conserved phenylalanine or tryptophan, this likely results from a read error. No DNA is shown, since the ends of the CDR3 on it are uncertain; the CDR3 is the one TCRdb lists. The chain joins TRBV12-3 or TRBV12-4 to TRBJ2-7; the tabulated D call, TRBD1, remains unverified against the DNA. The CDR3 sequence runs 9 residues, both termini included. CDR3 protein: CASGIQTGS.

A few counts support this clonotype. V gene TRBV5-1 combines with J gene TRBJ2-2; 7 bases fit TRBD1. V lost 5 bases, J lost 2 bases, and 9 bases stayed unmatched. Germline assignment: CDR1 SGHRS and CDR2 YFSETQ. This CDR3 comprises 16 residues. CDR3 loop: CASSSTDRLNTGELFF. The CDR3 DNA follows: TGCGCCAGCAGTTCTACGGACAGGCTCAACACCGGGGAGCTGTTTTTT.

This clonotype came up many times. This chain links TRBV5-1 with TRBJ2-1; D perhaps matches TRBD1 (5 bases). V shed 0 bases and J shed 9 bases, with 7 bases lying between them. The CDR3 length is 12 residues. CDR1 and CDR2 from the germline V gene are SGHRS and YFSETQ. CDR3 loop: CASSLEGVEQFF. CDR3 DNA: TGCGCCAGCAGCTTGGAAGGGGTTGAGCAGTTCTTC.